The present entry profiles one T cell receptor beta chain with its context. This sample was taken from a study of OX40 agonist ivuxolimab in advanced cancers. Turning to the study itself: With a range of about 23 to 85, age averaged 60 years, and nearly 85% were male. Enrollees could have had prior anti-PD-1, anti-PD-L1 or anti-CTLA-4 therapy, which 40% had received.

CDR1 SGHTA and CDR2 FQGNSA come from the germline V gene. Trimming removed 2 bases at V and 3 bases at J, with 2 bases between. The CDR3 is made up of 13 amino acids. The table came from immunoSEQ multiplex PCR; TCRdb's copy has only in-frame clones and leaves some out. The sample records 55,000 to 70,000 clones, nearly 85% being singletons. V gene TRBV7-2 combines with J gene TRBJ1-6; the D is unclear. The TCR originated in an adult with an advanced solid tumor such as melanoma, head and neck, liver or kidney cancer. The starting material was CD4+ or CD8+ T cells sorted from blood, obtained in a trial of the OX40 agonist ivuxolimab. CDR3 DNA: TGTGCCAGCAGCTTACACTATAATTCACCCCTCCACTTT. Protein: CASSLHYNSPLHF.